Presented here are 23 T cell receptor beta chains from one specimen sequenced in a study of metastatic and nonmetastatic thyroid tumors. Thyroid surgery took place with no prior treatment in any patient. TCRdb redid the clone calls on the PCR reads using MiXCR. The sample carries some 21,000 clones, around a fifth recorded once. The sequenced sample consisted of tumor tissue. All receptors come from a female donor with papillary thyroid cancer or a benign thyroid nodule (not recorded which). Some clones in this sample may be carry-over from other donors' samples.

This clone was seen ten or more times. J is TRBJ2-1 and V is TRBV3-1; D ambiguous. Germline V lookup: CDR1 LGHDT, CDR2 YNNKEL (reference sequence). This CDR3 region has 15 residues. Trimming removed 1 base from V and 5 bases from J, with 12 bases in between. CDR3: CASSQGLVTNNEQFF. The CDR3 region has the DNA TGTGCCAGCAGCCAAGGGCTCGTTACCAACAATGAGCAGTTCTTC.

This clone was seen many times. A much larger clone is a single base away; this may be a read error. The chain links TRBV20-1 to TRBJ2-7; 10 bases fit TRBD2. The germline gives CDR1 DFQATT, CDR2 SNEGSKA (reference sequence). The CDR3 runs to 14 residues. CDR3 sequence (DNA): TGCAGGGCCCGGACTAGCGGATTTACCTACGAGCAGTACTTC. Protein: CRARTSGFTYEQYF.

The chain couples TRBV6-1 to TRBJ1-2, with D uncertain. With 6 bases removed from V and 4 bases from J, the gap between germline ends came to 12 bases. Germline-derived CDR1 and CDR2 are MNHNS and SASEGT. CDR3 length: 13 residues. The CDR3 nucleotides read TGTGCCAGCAGGCTTGAGAGCACCTATGGCTACACCTTC. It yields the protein CASRLESTYGYTF.

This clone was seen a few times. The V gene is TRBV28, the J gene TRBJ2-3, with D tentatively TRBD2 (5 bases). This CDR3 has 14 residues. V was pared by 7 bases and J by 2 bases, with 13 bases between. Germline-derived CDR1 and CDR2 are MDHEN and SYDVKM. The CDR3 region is CASIKAGDTDTQYF. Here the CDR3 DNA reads TGTGCCAGCATCAAGGCGGGCGACACAGATACGCAGTATTTT. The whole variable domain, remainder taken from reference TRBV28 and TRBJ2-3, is DVKVTQSSRYLVKRTGEKVFLECVQDMDHENMFWYRQDPGLGLRLIYFSYDVKMKEKGDIPEGYSVSREKKERFSLILESASTNQTSMYLCASIKAGDTDTQYFGPGTRLTVL.

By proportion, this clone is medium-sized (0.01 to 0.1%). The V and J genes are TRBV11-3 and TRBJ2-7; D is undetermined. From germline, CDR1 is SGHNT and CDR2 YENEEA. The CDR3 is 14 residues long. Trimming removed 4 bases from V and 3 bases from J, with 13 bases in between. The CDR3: CASSSALVVYEQYF. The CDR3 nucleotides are TGTGCCAGCAGCTCGGCGCTAGTTGTCTACGAGCAGTACTTC.

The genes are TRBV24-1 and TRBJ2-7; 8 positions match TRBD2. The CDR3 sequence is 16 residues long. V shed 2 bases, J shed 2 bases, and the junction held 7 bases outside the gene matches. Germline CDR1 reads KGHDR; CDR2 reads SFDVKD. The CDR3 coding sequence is TGTGCCACCAGTGATTCCAGACTAGCGAACGCCTACGAGCAGTACTTC. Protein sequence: CATSDSRLANAYEQYF.

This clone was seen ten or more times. Written as DNA, the CDR3 is TGTGCCAGCAGCTTACAGTTCGGCGGAACAGATACGCAGTATTTT. It yields the protein CASSLQFGGTDTQYF. V gene TRBV11-1 combines with J gene TRBJ2-3; D gene ambiguous. The CDR3 loop spans 15 amino acids. Germline assignment: CDR1 SGHAT and CDR2 FQDESV (reference sequence). Trimming took off 2 bases at V and 3 bases at J, with 12 bases between the two ends.

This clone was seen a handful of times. The CDR3 loop is CASSQSPGLGYEQYF. In DNA form, the CDR3 reads TGCGCCAGCAGCCAAAGCCCTGGACTTGGCTACGAGCAGTACTTC. The rearrangement links TRBV4-1 to TRBJ2-7; possibly TRBD2 for D (5 bases). The CDR3 has 15 amino acids. Germline values: CDR1 MGHRA, CDR2 YSYEKL. Trimming pared 2 bases from V and 3 bases from J, leaving 14 bases between.

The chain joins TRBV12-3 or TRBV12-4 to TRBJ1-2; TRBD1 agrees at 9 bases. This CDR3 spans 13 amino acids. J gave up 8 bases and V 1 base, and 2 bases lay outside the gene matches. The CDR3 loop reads CASSLGGTGGYTF. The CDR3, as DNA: TGTGCCAGCAGTTTAGGAGGGACAGGGGGCTACACCTTC.

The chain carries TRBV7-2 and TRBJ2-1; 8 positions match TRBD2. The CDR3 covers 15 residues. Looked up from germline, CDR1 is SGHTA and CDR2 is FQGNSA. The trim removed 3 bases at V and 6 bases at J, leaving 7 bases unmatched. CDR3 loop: CASSFSGASGNEQFF. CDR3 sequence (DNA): TGTGCCAGCAGCTTTAGCGGGGCCTCCGGCAATGAGCAGTTCTTC. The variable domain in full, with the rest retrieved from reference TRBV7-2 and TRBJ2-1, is GAGVSQSPSNKVTEKGKDVELRCDPISGHTALYWYRQSLGQGLEFLIYFQGNSAPDKSGLPSDRFSAERTGGSVSTLTIQRTQQEDSAVYLCASSFSGASGNEQFFGPGTRLTVL.

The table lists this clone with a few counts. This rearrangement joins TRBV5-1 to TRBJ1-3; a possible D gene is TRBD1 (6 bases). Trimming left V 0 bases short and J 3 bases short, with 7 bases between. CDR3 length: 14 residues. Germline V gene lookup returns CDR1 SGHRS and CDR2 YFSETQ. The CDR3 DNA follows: TGCGCCAGCAGCTTGGCAGGGGTTGGAAACACCATATATTTT. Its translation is CASSLAGVGNTIYF.

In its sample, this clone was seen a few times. Written as DNA, the CDR3 is TGTGCCAGTAGTATAGGGACTAGCTGGAGGCGCGGGCAGTACTTC. Protein product: CASSIGTSWRRGQYF. The V call is TRBV19, the J call TRBJ2-7, with 8 bases lining up with TRBD2. The trim removed 1 base at V and 9 bases at J, leaving 11 bases unmatched. Germline V gives CDR1 LNHDA, CDR2 SQIVND (reference sequence). The CDR3 is 15 amino acids.

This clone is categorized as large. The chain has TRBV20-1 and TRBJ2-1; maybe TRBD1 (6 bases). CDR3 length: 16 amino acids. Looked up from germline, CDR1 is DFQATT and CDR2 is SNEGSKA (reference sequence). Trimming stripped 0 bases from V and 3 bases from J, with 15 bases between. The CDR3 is CSARDTRQGNYNEQFF. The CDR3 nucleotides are TGCAGTGCTAGAGATACTCGCCAGGGGAACTACAATGAGCAGTTCTTC.

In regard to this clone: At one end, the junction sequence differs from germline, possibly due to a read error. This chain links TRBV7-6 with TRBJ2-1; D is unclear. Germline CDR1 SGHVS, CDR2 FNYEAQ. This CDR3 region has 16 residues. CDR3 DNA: TGTGCTAGCAGTACACAGCCATGGAGCTCCTACAATGAGCAGTTCTTC. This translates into CASSTQPWSSYNEQFF.

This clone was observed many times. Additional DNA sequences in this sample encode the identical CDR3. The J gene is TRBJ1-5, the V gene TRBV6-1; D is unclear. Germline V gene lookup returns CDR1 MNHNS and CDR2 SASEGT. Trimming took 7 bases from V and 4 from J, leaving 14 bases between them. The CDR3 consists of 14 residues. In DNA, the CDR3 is TGTGCCAGCAACAGACAAGGCCCTAATCAGCCCCAGCATTTT. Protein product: CASNRQGPNQPQHF.

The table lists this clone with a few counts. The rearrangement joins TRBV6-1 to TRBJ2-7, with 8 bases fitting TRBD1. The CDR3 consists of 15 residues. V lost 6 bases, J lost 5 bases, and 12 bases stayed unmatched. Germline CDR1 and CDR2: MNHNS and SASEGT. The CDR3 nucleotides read TGTGCCAGCAGACCTATAGACAGGGGAATTGACGAGCAGTACTTC. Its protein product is CASRPIDRGIDEQYF.

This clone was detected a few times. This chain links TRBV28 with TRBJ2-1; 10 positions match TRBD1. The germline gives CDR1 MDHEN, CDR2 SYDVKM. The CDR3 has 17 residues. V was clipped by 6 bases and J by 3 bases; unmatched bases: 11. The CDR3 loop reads CASSSGRTGGYYNEQFF. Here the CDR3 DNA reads TGTGCCAGCAGCTCGGGTAGGACAGGGGGTTACTACAATGAGCAGTTCTTC.

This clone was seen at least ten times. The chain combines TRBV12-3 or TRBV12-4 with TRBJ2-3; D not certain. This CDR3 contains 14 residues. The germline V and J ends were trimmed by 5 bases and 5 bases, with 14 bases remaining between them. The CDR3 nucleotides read TGTGCCAGCAGTCATTCAACTACGGGAGATACGCAGTATTTT. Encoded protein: CASSHSTTGDTQYF.

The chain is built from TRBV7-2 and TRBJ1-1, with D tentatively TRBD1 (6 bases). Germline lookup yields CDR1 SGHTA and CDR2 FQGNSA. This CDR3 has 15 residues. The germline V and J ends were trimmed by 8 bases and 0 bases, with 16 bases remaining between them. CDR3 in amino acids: CASRPPTGVNTEAFF. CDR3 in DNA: TGTGCCAGCCGCCCTCCGACAGGAGTGAACACTGAAGCTTTCTTT.

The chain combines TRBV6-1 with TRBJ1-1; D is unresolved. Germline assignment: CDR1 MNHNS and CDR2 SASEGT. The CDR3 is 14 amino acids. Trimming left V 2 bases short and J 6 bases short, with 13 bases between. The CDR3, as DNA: TGTGCCAGCAGTGAAATGGACCAGGCTGCTGAAGCTTTCTTT. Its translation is CASSEMDQAAEAFF.

CDR3 coding DNA: TGTGCCAGTAAATCGTACGAGCAGTACTTC. It is translated as CASKSYEQYF. This rearrangement joins TRBV19 to TRBJ2-7; no definite D call. The length of the CDR3 is 10 residues. Germline lookup yields CDR1 LNHDA and CDR2 SQIVND (reference sequence). V lost 7 bases and J 4 bases, leaving 5 bases between the germline ends. Full variable domain (outside the CDR3, taken from reference TRBV19 and TRBJ2-7): DGGITQSPKYLFRKEGQNVTLSCEQNLNHDAMYWYRQDPGQGLRLIYYSQIVNDFQKGDIAEGYSVSREKKESFPLTVTSAQKNPTAFYLCASKSYEQYFGPGTRLTVT.

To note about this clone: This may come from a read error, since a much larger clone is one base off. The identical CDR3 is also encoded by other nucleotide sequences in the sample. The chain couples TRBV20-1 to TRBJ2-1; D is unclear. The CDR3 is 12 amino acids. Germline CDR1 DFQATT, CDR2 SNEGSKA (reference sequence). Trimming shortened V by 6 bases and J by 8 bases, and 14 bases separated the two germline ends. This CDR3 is CSAGVGVDEQFF. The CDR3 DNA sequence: TGCAGTGCCGGAGTGGGTGTCGATGAGCAGTTCTTC.

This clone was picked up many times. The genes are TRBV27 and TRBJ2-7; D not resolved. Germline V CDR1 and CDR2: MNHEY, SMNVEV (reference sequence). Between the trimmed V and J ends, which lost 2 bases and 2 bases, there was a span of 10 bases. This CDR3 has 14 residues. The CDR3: CASSLRWAPYEQYF. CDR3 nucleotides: TGTGCCAGCAGTTTAAGGTGGGCCCCCTACGAGCAGTACTTC.